This record looks at one T cell receptor beta chain sequence and its context. Its antigen is currently unknown. This sample stems from a study of T cell responses to AZD1222 COVID-19 vaccine. Findings and limits, study-wide: White British donors predominated, females outnumbered males, and clonal diversity was possibly underestimated.

V lost 1 base and J lost 4, with 9 bases in between. This CDR3 comprises 13 residues. CDR1 and CDR2 (germline): GTSNPN, SVGIG (reference sequence). Profiled with immunoSEQ multiplex PCR; TCRdb holds only in-frame clones, not every one. The repertoire holds approximately 120,000 clones, with around 90% as singletons. The source of this sequence is an adult who received the AZD1222 COVID-19 vaccine. V gene TRBV30 combines with J gene TRBJ2-3; TRBD1 might be the D (6 bases). Sample: peripheral blood, taken 28 days after the second AZD1222 dose. The CDR3 region is CAWSARGSDTQYF. CDR3 nucleotides: TGTGCCTGGAGTGCCAGGGGATCAGATACGCAGTATTTT. Together with reference TRBV30 and TRBJ2-3, the CDR3 gives the full variable domain: SQTIHQWPATLVQPVGSPLSLECTVEGTSNPNLYWYRQAAGRGLQLLFYSVGIGQISSEVPQNLSASRPQDRQFILSSKKLLLSDSGFYLCAWSARGSDTQYFGPGTRLTVL.